This T cell receptor (beta chain) appears in the sequencing data of a study of blood T cells in healthy people across ages. About the study: When template switching was applied, about one barcoded beta molecule was captured per two T cells.

Overall study findings and caveats: Diversity of TCR beta per million T cells declined in a roughly linear way with age. PBMCs left unsorted prevented a conclusive naive versus antigen-experienced comparison.

With regard to this clonotype: Its antigen is not known.

Primers used in a second PCR of roughly 6 to 12 cycles were a sample-barcoded 5' primer and a J-beta primer mix. In TCRdb, the 5' RACE reads were re-called with MiXCR into one record per CDR3 protein. The table shows around 1.1 million distinct CDR3 sequences, with 35% to 40% occurring only once. CDR3 length equals 14 residues. Trimming removed 7 bases at V and 0 bases at J, with 12 bases between. The TCR originated in a man between 18 and 35 years old in good health. The genes are TRBV12-3 or TRBV12-4 and TRBJ1-1; perhaps TRBD1 as D (6 bases). Sequencing was performed on blood. CDR3 DNA sequence: TGTGCCAGCATCCCAGGGGTCATGAACACTGAAGCTTTCTTT. Protein: CASIPGVMNTEAFF.